This TCR beta chain was documented in a study of shared clonotypes between healthy human individuals. The overall study: Per donor, three plates held CD4 naive cells, three held CD4 memory, two held CD8 naive and one held CD8 memory. Whole-study findings and limits: When naive CD4 clonotypes were compared across a handful of donors, around 4.6% were shared.

This CDR3 spans 15 amino acids. Trimming removed 2 bases at V and 0 bases at J, with 10 bases between. The germline V gene has CDR1 MNHEY and CDR2 SMNVEV (reference sequence). About this clone: The antigen remains unidentified.

Deep was the level used in running the assay. Over several immunoSEQ plates, each subset's genomic DNA was distributed in even portions. TCRdb keeps only in-frame clones here, not all; method: immunoSEQ multiplex PCR. The data hold 2 million to 2.5 million clones, with over 90% observed a single time. This receptor was identified in a man between 18 and 29 years old in good health. Some clones in this sample may be carry-over from other donors' samples. The sample taken for sequencing was naive CD4+ T cells from PBMCs. Stated subset: CD45RA+ positively selected. The chain combines TRBV27 with TRBJ1-2; D gene ambiguous. Here the CDR3 reads CASSLSSEANYGYTF. The CDR3 nucleotides read TGTGCCAGCAGTTTAAGCAGTGAAGCTAACTATGGCTACACCTTC.